Following are 15 T cell receptor beta chains from one sample sequenced in a study of T cell changes during pregnancy in multiple sclerosis. Assay: immunoSEQ multiplex PCR; the TCRdb copy retains only in-frame clones and omits some. The sample lists some 60,000 clones, 90% occurring once. Source: peripheral blood, taken in the first trimester of pregnancy. The origin of the receptors is a female donor in good health, enrolled as a control in a pregnancy study.

V and J are TRBV7-2 and TRBJ2-2; D call uncertain. This CDR3 has 14 amino acids. Germline V gives CDR1 SGHTA, CDR2 FQGNSA. V gave up 3 bases and J gave up 3 bases, with 8 bases separating them. CDR3 sequence (DNA): TGTGCCAGCAGCTTTTTTACGGACACCGGGGAGCTGTTTTTT. This gives the protein CASSFFTDTGELFF.

The J gene is TRBJ1-5, the V gene TRBV7-2, with a weak D call TRBD1 (5 bases). The CDR3 has 15 amino acids. The V and J ends lost 3 bases and 2 bases respectively, with 11 bases between them. Germline V gene sequence: CDR1 SGHTA, CDR2 FQGNSA. The CDR3 sequence: CASSLDLGGNQPQHF. The CDR3, as DNA: TGTGCCAGCAGCTTGGACCTAGGGGGCAATCAGCCCCAGCATTTT.

The CDR3 region has the DNA TGTGCCAGTAGCCAACTGTTGGGCTACACCTTC. It is translated as CASSQLLGYTF. The chain links TRBV19 to TRBJ1-2; D is undetermined. V was shortened by 6 bases and J by 8 bases, with 10 bases between the two germline ends. Germline loops: CDR1 LNHDA, CDR2 SQIVND (reference sequence). The CDR3 loop spans 11 amino acids.

This clone was counted between two and nine times. The V call is TRBV4-2, the J call TRBJ1-6; perhaps TRBD1 as D (5 bases). The germline CDR1 and CDR2 sequences are LGHNA and YNFKEQ. The CDR3 is 14 residues long. The germline V and J ends were trimmed by 1 base and 8 bases, with 9 bases remaining between them. The CDR3 nucleotides are TGTGCCAGCAGCCAAGGTATAGGGGATTCACCCCTCCACTTT. Amino acid sequence: CASSQGIGDSPLHF.

This chain connects TRBV18 to TRBJ2-5; D perhaps matches TRBD1 (6 bases). Per the germline V gene, CDR1 is KGHSH and CDR2 is LQKENI. The CDR3 spans 14 residues. The germline V and J ends were trimmed by 3 bases and 1 base, with 9 bases remaining between them. The DNA of the CDR3 is TGTGCCAGCTCACCTCAGGGGTTCCAAGAGACCCAGTACTTC. This gives the protein CASSPQGFQETQYF.

This clone occurred a few times. This chain links TRBV2 with TRBJ1-1, with D hard to call. The CDR3 runs 13 residues. Trimming pared 0 bases from V and 10 bases from J, leaving 12 bases between. Germline V CDR1 and CDR2: SNHLY, FYNNEI. CDR3 in amino acids: CASSEARQVRAFF. The CDR3 region has the DNA TGTGCCAGCAGTGAAGCGCGTCAGGTTCGAGCTTTCTTT.

This sequence joins TRBV7-9 and TRBJ1-6, with no clear D. The V gene lost 4 bases and the J gene lost 7 bases, with 11 bases spanning the gap. This CDR3 is 14 amino acids long. Germline V CDR1 and CDR2: SEHNR, FQNEAQ (reference sequence). CDR3 in DNA: TGTGCCAGCAGCTCGAATACACGAAATTCACCCCTCCACTTT. Translating it yields CASSSNTRNSPLHF.

The chain is built from TRBV5-1 and TRBJ2-1, with 10 nucleotides matching TRBD2. Germline V gene sequence: CDR1 SGHRS, CDR2 YFSETQ. The J segment lost 12 bases and the V segment lost 1 base, leaving 10 bases of the junction unmatched. CDR3 length: 15 amino acids. CDR3 bases: TGCGCCAGCAGCTTGAGTAGCGGGGGGTCAGGGCGGCAGTTCTTC. Encoded protein: CASSLSSGGSGRQFF. The whole variable domain, filled in from reference TRBV5-1 and TRBJ2-1, reads KAGVTQTPRYLIKTRGQQVTLSCSPISGHRSVSWYQQTPGQGLQFLFEYFSETQRNKGNFPGRFSGRQFSNSRSEMNVSTLELGDSALYLCASSLSSGGSGRQFFGPGTRLTVL.

V is TRBV2 and J is TRBJ2-1, with TRBD2 matching 9 bases. From germline, CDR1 is SNHLY and CDR2 FYNNEI. Trimming at V came to 4 bases and at J to 8 bases, leaving 6 bases not matched to a gene. The CDR3 sequence is 14 residues long. The CDR3 DNA reads TGTGCCAGCAGTGGGCGGGAGGGCGTCCATGAGCAGTTCTTC. It is translated as CASSGREGVHEQFF. Combining the CDR3 with reference TRBV2 and TRBJ2-1 gives the whole variable domain EPEVTQTPSHQVTQMGQEVILRCVPISNHLYFYWYRQILGQKVEFLVSFYNNEISEKSEIFDDQFSVERPDGSNFTLKIRSTKLEDSAMYFCASSGREGVHEQFFGPGTRLTVL.

The V call is TRBV12-5, the J call TRBJ1-6; 7 bases align to TRBD1. The ends lost 1 base at V and 8 bases at J; junction bases unmatched: 5. This CDR3 comprises 15 residues. From germline, CDR1 is LGHNT and CDR2 FRNRAP. DNA of the CDR3: TGTGCTAGTGGTTTGGACCACAGGGGTGATTCACCCCTCCACTTT. This translates into CASGLDHRGDSPLHF.

The gene calls are TRBV6-5 and TRBJ1-1; D uncertain. Trimming left V 0 bases short and J 1 base short, with 6 bases between. The CDR3 runs to 14 residues. Germline CDR1 reads MNHEY; CDR2 reads SVGAGI. The CDR3 loop is CASSYSSPNTEAFF. Written as DNA, the CDR3 is TGTGCCAGCAGTTACTCGAGCCCGAACACTGAAGCTTTCTTT.

The chain recombines TRBV14 with TRBJ1-3; D unresolved. CDR3 length equals 12 residues. CDR1 is SGHDN and CDR2 is FVKESK in the germline V gene. Trimming shortened V by 1 base and J by 4 bases, and 2 bases separated the two germline ends. The CDR3 protein is CASSQVGNTIYF. For the CDR3, the DNA is TGTGCCAGCAGCCAAGTAGGAAACACCATATATTTT.

The V call is TRBV28, the J call TRBJ2-7, with 8 bases that match TRBD2. Germline CDR1 is MDHEN and CDR2 is SYDVKM. Trimming at V came to 5 bases and at J to 4 bases, leaving 10 bases not matched to a gene. This CDR3 has 15 residues. CDR3 residues: CASSETGTRLYEQYF. The CDR3 coding sequence is TGTGCCAGCAGTGAAACCGGGACTAGGTTGTACGAGCAGTACTTC.

V is TRBV5-1 and J is TRBJ2-2; 7 nucleotides align to TRBD2. The CDR3 has 17 residues. From germline, CDR1 is SGHRS and CDR2 YFSETQ. Trimming cost V 0 bases and J 5 bases; bases outside gene matches: 10. The DNA of the CDR3 is TGCGCCAGCAGCTTGGCCAAGTTAACTAGCGTAACCGGGGAGCTGTTTTTT. As protein: CASSLAKLTSVTGELFF.

The V call is TRBV27, the J call TRBJ2-2; the D gene is possibly TRBD2 (7 bases). The CDR3 has 17 amino acids. Germline V gives CDR1 MNHEY, CDR2 SMNVEV (reference sequence). V dropped 5 bases and J dropped 4 bases, with 20 bases sitting between them. Here the CDR3 reads CASSAPTRRGPTGELFF. Written as DNA, the CDR3 is TGTGCCAGCAGTGCCCCCACTAGGCGGGGGCCCACCGGGGAGCTGTTTTTT.